This TCR beta chain was sequenced during a study of cytomegalovirus exposure and HLA in healthy donors. The CDR3 contains 17 residues. Losses at the gene ends were 3 bases for V and 1 base for J; bases not matched to a gene: 11. Germline V gene lookup returns CDR1 MNHEY and CDR2 SMNVEV (reference sequence). PCR primers comprised 60 Vbeta and 13 Jbeta primers. The protocol was immunoSEQ multiplex PCR, while the TCRdb copy is restricted to in-frame clones and leaves out a portion. Of 90,000 or so clones in the sample, around 70% are singletons; the top ten hold around 15%. This sequence originates from a woman aged 45-65 years in good health and CMV-seropositive. The V and J genes are TRBV27 and TRBJ2-7; 8 nucleotides agree with TRBD1. The sample comprised PBMCs. This CDR3 is CASSFTGGLVDSYEQYF. Here the CDR3 DNA reads TGTGCCAGCAGTTTCACAGGGGGTTTAGTAGATTCCTACGAGCAGTACTTC.